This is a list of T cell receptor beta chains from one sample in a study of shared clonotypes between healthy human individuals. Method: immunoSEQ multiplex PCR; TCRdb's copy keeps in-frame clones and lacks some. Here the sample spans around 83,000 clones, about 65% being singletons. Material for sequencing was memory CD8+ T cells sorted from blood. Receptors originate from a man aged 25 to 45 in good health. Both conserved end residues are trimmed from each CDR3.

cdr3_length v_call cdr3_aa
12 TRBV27 ASSLLAGAYEQY
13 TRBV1 TSSQDHGQGAQQF
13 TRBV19 ASSIVGGGNNEQF
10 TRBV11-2 ASSPRSTGYT
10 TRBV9 ASSGDTDTQY
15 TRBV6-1 ASSEAPLLVSYNEQF
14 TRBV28 ASRPSTGLAYNEQF
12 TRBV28 ASSLGGQGTEQF
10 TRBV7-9 ASSRSEETQY
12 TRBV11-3 ASSSGEAQDTQY
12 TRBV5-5 ASSLALGRETQY
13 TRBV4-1 ASSQGQGASDEQF
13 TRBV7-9 ASSPGLVLTGELF
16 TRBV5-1 ASSLVGSSGVYRETQY
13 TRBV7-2 ASSLGDTNTYEQY
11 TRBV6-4 ASSERVSGELF
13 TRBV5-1 ASSLEGRGDTEAF
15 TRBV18 ASSPRTSGGLRETQY
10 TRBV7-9 ASSLEGVEQF
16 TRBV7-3 ASSLSALAGWSYNEQF
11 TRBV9 ASSVEGTQEQY
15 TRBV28 ASSLSGQGDPTGELF
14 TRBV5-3 ARSLEGQGTSYEQY
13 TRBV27 ASSPSAGALDEQY
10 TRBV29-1 SVAGLGGELF
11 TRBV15 ATSPQGYQPQH
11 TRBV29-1 SVPGQSSYEQY
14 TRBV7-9 ASSLWFGQANQPQH
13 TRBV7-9 ASSLAGALKDGYT
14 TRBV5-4 ASSLTSGSQPGELF
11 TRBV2 ASQLSIVDEQY
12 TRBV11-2 ASSLTNPLTEQF
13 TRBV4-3 ASSQSPTTNTEAF
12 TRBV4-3 ASSQVLGPYEQY
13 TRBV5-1 ASSQGLAGSSTQY
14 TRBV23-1 ASSPRQSTRAYEQY
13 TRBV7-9 ASSLLGFGTDTQY
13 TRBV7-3 ASSMIAGPTSEQF
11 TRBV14 ASSQEGYYGYT
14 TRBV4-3 ASSQDRSASYNEQF
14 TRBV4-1 ASSRRLGTGDNEQF
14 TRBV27 ASSFYGVSGSYEQY
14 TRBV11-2 ASSWGLSSSTDTQY
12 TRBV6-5 ASSPRVYTGELF
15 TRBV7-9 ASSPMAGGPSKNIQY
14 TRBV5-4 ASSLVTTGTKDGYT